This T cell receptor beta chain was captured in a study of CD4 T cells in relation to SARS-CoV-2 and coronaviruses. In the study overall: TCR beta CDR3s were sequenced after approximately ten-day antigen culture of PBMCs.

Using immunoSEQ multiplex PCR, the repertoire was profiled, and TCRdb retains in-frame clones only, with some absent. The sample consists of about 21,000 clones, 66% of them appearing once. Turning to this clone: The antigen is unknown.

The CDR3 loop spans 14 amino acids. Germline CDR1 reads SGHAT; CDR2 reads FQNNGV. The ends lost 10 bases at V and 4 bases at J; junction bases unmatched: 10. Unexposed donor CD4+ T cells date from 2011-2018, before the COVID-19 pandemic. CD4+ T cells were isolated from the cells after more than 8 days of culture. Broader study findings: The cross-reactivity analysis covered only spike protein, not other viral proteins.

The receptor's source is a human donor in good health. The V and J genes are TRBV11-2 and TRBJ2-1; 7 bases align to TRBD2. Material: CD4+ T cells from PBMCs, cultured in vitro. This CDR3 is CATGQASGYNEQFF. The CDR3 DNA reads as TGTGCCACCGGCCAGGCTAGCGGATACAATGAGCAGTTCTTC.